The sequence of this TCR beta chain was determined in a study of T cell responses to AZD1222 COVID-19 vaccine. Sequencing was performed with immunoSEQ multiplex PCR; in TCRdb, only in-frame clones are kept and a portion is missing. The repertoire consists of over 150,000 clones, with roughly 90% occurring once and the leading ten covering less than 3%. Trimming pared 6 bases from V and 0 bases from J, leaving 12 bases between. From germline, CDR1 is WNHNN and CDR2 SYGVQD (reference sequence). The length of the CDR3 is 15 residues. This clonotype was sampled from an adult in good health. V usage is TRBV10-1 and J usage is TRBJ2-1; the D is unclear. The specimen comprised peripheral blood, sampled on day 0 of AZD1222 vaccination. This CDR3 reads CASSGSLASYNEQFF. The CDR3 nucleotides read TGCGCCAGCAGCGGATCACTCGCCTCCTACAATGAGCAGTTCTTC.